This TCR beta chain was sequenced during a study of neurological immune-mediated disorders. Synthesis of cDNA was carried out by template-switch 5'RACE. The reaction used 10-nucleotide random UMIs. In every sequencing run, more than 170 million TCR-beta sequences were generated from 15-18 subjects. One entry per CDR3 protein, called by TCRdb with MiXCR from the 5' RACE reads. The repertoire holds 84,000 or so distinct CDR3 sequences, 9% to 12% seen once, with 1.8% in the top ten. This clonotype was detected ten times or more. Germline V gene lookup returns CDR1 SGHTA and CDR2 FQGNSA. CDR3 size: 18 residues. The ends were cut back, 4 bases at V and 4 bases at J, with 23 bases in the middle. PBMCs numbering 2 million and stored at -80 C yielded the unsorted libraries.

V usage is TRBV7-2 and J usage is TRBJ1-5; no definite D call. The origin of this receptor is a man aged 40-49 years in good health. The sequenced sample was PBMCs. In nucleotides, the CDR3 is TGTGCCAGCAGCTCCAACTTAGATTTGTCGGGTTCTAATCAGCCCCAGCATTTT. This codes for CASSSNLDLSGSNQPQHF.